This T cell receptor (beta chain) was captured in a study of T cell responses to AZD1222 COVID-19 vaccine. This clone was seen only once. Its specificity is not known. The study, taken as a whole, reports: Seropositive at baseline were only six AZD1222 recipients. Targets within unmutated variant regions were reportedly found for nearly half of spike-specific TCRs. Spike was spanned by vaccine-associated CD4 TCRs, with dominance at 160-218 and 743-854. It should be noted that donors were predominantly white British and more often female, and clonal diversity was possibly underestimated.

Using immunoSEQ multiplex PCR, the repertoire was profiled, and TCRdb retains in-frame clones only, with some absent. The repertoire holds approximately 72,000 clones, with about nine tenths as singletons. This CDR3 is built from 14 residues. Germline V CDR1 and CDR2: SGHVS, FQNEAQ. V was pared by 2 bases and J by 6 bases, with 14 bases between. This TCR was recovered from an adult who received the AZD1222 COVID-19 vaccine. The starting material was peripheral blood, obtained 28 days after the second AZD1222 dose. The chain combines TRBV7-8 with TRBJ2-7; D may match TRBD1 or TRBD2 (5 bases each). CDR3 sequence reads: CASSLLRGRAEQYF. CDR3 in DNA: TGTGCCAGCAGCTTACTCCGGGGCCGAGCCGAGCAGTACTTC. Together with reference TRBV7-8 and TRBJ2-7, the CDR3 gives the full variable domain: GAGVSQSPRYKVAKRGQDVALRCDPISGHVSLFWYQQALGQGPEFLTYFQNEAQLDKSGLPSDRFFAERPEGSVSTLKIQRTQQEDSAVYLCASSLLRGRAEQYFGPGTRLTVT.